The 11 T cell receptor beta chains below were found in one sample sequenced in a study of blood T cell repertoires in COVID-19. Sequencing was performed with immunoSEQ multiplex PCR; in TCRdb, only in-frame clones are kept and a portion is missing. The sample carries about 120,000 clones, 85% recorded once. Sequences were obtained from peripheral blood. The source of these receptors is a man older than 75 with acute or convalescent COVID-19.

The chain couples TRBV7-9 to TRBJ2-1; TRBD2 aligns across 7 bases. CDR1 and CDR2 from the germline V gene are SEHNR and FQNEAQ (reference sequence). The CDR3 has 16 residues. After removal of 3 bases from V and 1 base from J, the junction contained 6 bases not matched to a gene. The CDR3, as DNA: TGTGCCAGCAGCTTGAGGGAGGGCGGTTCCTACAATGAGCAGTTCTTC. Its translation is CASSLREGGSYNEQFF. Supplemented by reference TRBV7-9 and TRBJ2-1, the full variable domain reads DTGVSQNPRHKITKRGQNVTFRCDPISEHNRLYWYRQTLGQGPEFLTYFQNEAQLEKSRLLSDRFSAERPKGSFSTLEIQRTEQGDSAMYLCASSLREGGSYNEQFFGPGTRLTVL.

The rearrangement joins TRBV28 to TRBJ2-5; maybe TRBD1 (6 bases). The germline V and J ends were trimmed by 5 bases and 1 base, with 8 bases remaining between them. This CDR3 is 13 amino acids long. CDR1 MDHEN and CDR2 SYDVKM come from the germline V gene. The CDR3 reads CASSGQFQETQYF. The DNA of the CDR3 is TGTGCCAGCAGTGGACAGTTCCAAGAGACCCAGTACTTC.

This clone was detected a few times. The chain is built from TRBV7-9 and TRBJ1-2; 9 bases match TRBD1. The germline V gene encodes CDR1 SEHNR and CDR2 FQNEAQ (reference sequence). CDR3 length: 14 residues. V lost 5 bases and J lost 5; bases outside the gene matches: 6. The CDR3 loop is CASSPWTGVYGYTF. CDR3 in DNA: TGTGCCAGCAGCCCCTGGACAGGGGTGTATGGCTACACCTTC.

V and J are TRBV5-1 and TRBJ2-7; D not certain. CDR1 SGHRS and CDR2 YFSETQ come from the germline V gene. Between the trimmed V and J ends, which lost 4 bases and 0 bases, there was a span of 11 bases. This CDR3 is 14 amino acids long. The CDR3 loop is CASSIHGSSYEQYF. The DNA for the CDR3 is TGCGCCAGCAGCATTCACGGTAGCTCCTACGAGCAGTACTTC.

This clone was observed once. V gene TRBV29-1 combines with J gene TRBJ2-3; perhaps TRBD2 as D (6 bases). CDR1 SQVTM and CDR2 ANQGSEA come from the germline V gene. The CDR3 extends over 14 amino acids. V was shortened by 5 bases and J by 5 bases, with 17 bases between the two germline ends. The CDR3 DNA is TGCAGCGTTAGGGTCCGGGAGCCTGTAGATACGCAGTATTTT. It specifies CSVRVREPVDTQYF.

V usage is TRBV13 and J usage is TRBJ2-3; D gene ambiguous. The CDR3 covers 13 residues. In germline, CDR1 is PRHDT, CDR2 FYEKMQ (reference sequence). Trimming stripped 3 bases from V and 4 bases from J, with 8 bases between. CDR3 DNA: TGTGCCAGCAGCTTCGGTAAGCCAGATACGCAGTATTTT. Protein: CASSFGKPDTQYF.

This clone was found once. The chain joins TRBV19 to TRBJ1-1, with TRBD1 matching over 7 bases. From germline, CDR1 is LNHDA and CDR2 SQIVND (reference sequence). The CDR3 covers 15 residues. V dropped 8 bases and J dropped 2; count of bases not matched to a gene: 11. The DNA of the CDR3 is TGTGCCAGTGTGACCTGGGGACAGACAAACACTGAAGCTTTCTTT. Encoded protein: CASVTWGQTNTEAFF.

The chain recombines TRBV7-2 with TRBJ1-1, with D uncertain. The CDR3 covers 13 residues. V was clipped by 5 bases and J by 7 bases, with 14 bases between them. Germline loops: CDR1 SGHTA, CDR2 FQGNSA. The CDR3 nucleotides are TGTGCCAGCAGCCCTCCCCAGGTGTATGAAGCTTTCTTT. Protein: CASSPPQVYEAFF.

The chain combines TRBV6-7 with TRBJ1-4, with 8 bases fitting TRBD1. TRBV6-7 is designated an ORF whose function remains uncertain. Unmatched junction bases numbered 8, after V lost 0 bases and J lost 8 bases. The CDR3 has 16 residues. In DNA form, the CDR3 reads TGTGCCAGCAGTTACTCGAGTGGACAGGGCCGGGAAAAACTGTTTTTT. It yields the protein CASSYSSGQGREKLFF.

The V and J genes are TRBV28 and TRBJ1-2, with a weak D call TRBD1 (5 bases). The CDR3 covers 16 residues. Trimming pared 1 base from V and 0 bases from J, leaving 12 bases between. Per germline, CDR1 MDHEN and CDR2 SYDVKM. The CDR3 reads CASSLLTAGANYGYTF. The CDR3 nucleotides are TGTGCCAGCAGTTTATTGACAGCGGGGGCTAACTATGGCTACACCTTC.

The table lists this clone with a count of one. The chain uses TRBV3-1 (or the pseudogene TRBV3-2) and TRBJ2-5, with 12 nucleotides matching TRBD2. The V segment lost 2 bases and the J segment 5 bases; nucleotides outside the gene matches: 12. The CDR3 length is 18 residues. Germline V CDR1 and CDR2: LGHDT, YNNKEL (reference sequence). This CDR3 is CASSQLPTSGGTGETQYF. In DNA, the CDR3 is TGTGCCAGCAGCCAACTTCCGACTAGCGGGGGCACCGGGGAGACCCAGTACTTC.